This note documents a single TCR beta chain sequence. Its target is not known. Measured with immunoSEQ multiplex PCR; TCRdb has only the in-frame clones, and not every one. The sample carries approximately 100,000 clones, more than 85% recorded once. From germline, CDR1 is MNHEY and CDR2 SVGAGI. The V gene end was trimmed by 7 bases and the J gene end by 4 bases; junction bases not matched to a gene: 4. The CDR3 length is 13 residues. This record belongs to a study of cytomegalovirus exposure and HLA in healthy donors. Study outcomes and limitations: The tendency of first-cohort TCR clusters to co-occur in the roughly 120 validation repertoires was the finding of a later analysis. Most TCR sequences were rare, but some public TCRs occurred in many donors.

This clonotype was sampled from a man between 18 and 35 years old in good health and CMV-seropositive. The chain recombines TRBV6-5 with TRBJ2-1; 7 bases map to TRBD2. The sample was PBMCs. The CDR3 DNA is TGTGCCAGCACCCCCGGGGGGTACAATGAGCAGTTCTTC. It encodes CASTPGGYNEQFF.